This TCR beta chain emerged from a study of cytomegalovirus exposure and HLA in healthy donors. Study-wide results and caveats: Earlier analysis found most TCR beta V segments productive about 87% or about 30% of the time. Within the data, a cluster of highly shared sequence variants was likely a sequencing artifact.

The CDR3 extends over 15 amino acids. The PCR made use of 60 Vbeta and 13 Jbeta primers. Assay: immunoSEQ multiplex PCR; the TCRdb copy retains only in-frame clones and omits some. The sample has 140,000 to 150,000 clones, 76% seen once. As regards this clone: What it binds is not known.

The receptor's source is a man in his forties in good health and CMV-seronegative. The sequenced material came from PBMCs. V usage is TRBV21-1 and J usage is TRBJ2-3; TRBD1 is the table's D call, not checked against the DNA. TRBV21-1 is listed as a pseudogene. This CDR3 is CASSKTGESTDTQYF. CDR3 DNA: TGTGCCAGCAGCAAAACAGGGGAAAGCACAGATACGCAGTATTTT.